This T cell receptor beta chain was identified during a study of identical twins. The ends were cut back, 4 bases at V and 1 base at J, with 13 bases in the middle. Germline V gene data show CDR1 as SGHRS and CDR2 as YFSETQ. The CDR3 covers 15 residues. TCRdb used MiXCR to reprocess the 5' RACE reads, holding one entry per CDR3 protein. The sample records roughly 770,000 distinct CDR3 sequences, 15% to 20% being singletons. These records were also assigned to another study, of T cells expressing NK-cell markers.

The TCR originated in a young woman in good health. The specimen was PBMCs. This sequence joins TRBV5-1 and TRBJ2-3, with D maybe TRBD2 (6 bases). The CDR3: CASSPGTPRTDTQYF. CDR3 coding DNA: TGCGCCAGCAGCCCCGGGACTCCTCGCACAGATACGCAGTATTTT.